The 4 T cell receptor beta chains in this list originate from one sample, sequenced in a study of immune characterization of retroperitoneal liposarcoma. One entry per CDR3 protein, called by TCRdb with MiXCR from the PCR reads. The profile shows around 2,000 distinct CDR3 sequences, roughly a quarter of them singletons. The sequenced sample was tumor tissue. Source of these receptors: a female donor with retroperitoneal liposarcoma.

There are a few counts of this clonotype. A much larger clonotype is one base distant, so this may be a read error. The chain has TRBV7-2 and TRBJ2-1; weak D call: TRBD2 (6 bases). Germline CDR1 and CDR2: SGHTA and FQGNSA. Trimming stripped 5 bases from V and 10 bases from J, with 21 bases between. The CDR3 extends over 15 amino acids. In DNA, the CDR3 is TGTGCCAGCAGCCCCCGCGGGAAGGGCGCCGACGAGCAGTTCTTC. As protein: CASSPRGKGADEQFF.

The sample holds a few counts of this clonotype. The chain is built from TRBV12-3 or TRBV12-4 and TRBJ2-1; 8 nucleotides line up with TRBD2. This CDR3 spans 17 amino acids. V trimming: 6 bases; J trimming: 5 bases; junction bases outside the gene matches: 15. CDR3 protein: CASRPLSLAGGNNEQFF. As DNA, the CDR3 is TGTGCCAGCAGACCACTCTCCTTGGCGGGAGGTAACAATGAGCAGTTCTTC.

This clonotype is medium-sized (0.01 to 0.1%) by share. The V and J genes are TRBV27 and TRBJ2-1; D is unresolved. The germline V and J ends were trimmed by 8 bases and 0 bases, with 14 bases remaining between them. Germline V CDR1 and CDR2: MNHEY, SMNVEV (reference sequence). This CDR3 is built from 15 residues. CDR3: CASLNFKSSYNEQFF. CDR3 in DNA: TGTGCCAGCCTAAACTTCAAGAGCTCCTACAATGAGCAGTTCTTC.

This clonotype was seen a handful of times. This chain connects TRBV6-6 to TRBJ2-1; the match to TRBD1 covers 9 bases. This CDR3 comprises 16 residues. J gave up 10 bases and V 5 bases, and 15 bases lay outside the gene matches. CDR1 MNHNY and CDR2 SVGAGI come from the germline V gene (reference sequence). The chain's CDR3 is CASSTRAGQGVYEQFF. In DNA form, the CDR3 reads TGTGCCAGCAGTACTCGAGCGGGACAGGGTGTCTACGAGCAGTTCTTC.